This T cell receptor (beta chain) was captured by sequencing in a study of blood T cell repertoires in COVID-19. Overall study context: The origin of the acute and convalescent COVID-19 samples was the United States, Italy and Spain. PBMCs, B-cell-depleted T cells, or T cells were the source of the cDNA or gDNA that made up the material.

Authors' methods: Reference gene primer amplification gave estimated nucleated cell counts. The data were produced by immunoSEQ multiplex PCR, yet TCRdb's version contains in-frame clones alone and is incomplete. From that table come the V and J calls and clone size; the DNA was used to work out D and trimming. The sample holds fewer than 300,000 clones, around 87% seen once. The germline CDR1 and CDR2 sequences are SGHNT and YYREEE (reference sequence). Trimming at V came to 5 bases and at J to 1 base, leaving 5 bases not matched to a gene. The CDR3 is made up of 15 amino acids. The sample was peripheral blood. The genes are TRBV5-4 and TRBJ2-1, with 8 bases matching TRBD2. The TCR was taken from a middle-aged woman who had recovered from COVID-19. The CDR3, as DNA: TGTGCCAGCAGGGTGACTAGCGATTCCTACAATGAGCAGTTCTTC. It is translated as CASRVTSDSYNEQFF.